The clone carrying this T cell receptor beta chain was seen more than once but under ten times. Antigen unknown. TCRdb passed the multiplex PCR reads through MiXCR, listing each CDR3 protein once. The sample has some 100,000 distinct CDR3 sequences, about 20% seen once. V was trimmed by 5 bases and J by 6 bases, leaving 13 bases between them. CDR3 length: 14 amino acids. Germline-derived CDR1 and CDR2 are SGHAT and FQDESV (reference sequence). The sample belongs to a study of breast tumors, draining lymph nodes, adjacent tissues. Study conclusions and caveats: Luminal-like breast cancer showed significantly greater tumor-nontumor repertoire similarity than basal-like breast cancer did. The data were judged consistent with most tumor T cells coming from lymph node and expanding in tumor. Compared with lymph nodes, tumors were less diverse; compared with nontumor tissue, more. The lymph node origin of tumor T cells was framed as consistent with a hypothesis, not demonstrated.

Axillary draining lymph nodes of breast cancer patients supplied the node samples. The TCR originated in a female donor with breast cancer. Some clones in this sample may be carry-over from other donors' samples. Sample: axillary lymph node tissue. The V gene is TRBV11-1, the J gene TRBJ2-2, with D maybe TRBD1 (5 bases). The CDR3, as DNA: TGTGCCAGCAGCCCGGGCAGGGTTCCCGGGGAGCTGTTTTTT. Translated: CASSPGRVPGELFF.